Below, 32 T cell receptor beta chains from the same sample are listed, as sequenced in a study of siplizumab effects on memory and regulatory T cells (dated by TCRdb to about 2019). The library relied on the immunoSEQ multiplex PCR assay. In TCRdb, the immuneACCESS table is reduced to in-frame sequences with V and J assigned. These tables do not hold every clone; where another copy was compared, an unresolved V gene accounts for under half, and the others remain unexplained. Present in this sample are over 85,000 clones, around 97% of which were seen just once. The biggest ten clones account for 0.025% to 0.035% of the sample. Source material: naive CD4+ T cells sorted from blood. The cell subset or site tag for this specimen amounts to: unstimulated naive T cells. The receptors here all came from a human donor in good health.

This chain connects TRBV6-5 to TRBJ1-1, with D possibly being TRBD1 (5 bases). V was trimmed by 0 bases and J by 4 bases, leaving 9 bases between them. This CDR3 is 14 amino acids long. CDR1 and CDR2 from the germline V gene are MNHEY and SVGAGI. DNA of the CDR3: TGTGCCAGCAGTTACTCAGGGAGGGGCACTGAAGCTTTCTTT. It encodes CASSYSGRGTEAFF.

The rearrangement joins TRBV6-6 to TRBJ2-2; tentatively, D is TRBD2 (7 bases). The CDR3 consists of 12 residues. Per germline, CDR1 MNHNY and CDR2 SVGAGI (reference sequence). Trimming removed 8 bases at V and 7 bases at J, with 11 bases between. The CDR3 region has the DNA TGTGCCAGCCGGGGGGCGTACGGGGAGCTGTTTTTT. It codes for CASRGAYGELFF.

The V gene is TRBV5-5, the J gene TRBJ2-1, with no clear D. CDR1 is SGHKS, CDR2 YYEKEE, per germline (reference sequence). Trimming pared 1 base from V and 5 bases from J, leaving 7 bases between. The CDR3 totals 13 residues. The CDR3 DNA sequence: TGTGCCAGCAGCTTGTCCCGAAACAATGAGCAGTTCTTC. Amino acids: CASSLSRNNEQFF.

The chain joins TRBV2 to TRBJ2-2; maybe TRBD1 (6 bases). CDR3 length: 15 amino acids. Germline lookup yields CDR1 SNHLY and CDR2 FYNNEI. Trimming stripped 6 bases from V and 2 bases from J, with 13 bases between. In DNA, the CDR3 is TGTGCCAGCAGCGTCGACAGGCTAAACACCGGGGAGCTGTTTTTT. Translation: CASSVDRLNTGELFF.

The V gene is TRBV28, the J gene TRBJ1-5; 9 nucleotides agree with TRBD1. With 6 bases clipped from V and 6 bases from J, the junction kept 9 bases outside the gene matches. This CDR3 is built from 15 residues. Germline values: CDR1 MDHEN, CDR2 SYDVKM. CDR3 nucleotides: TGTGCCAGCAGGGTGACCGGGACAGGGTTTCAGCCCCAGCATTTT. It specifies CASRVTGTGFQPQHF.

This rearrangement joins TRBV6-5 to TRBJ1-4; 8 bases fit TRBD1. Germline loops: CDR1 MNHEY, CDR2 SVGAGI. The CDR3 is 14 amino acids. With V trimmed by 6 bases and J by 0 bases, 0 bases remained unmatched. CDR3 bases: TGTGCCAGCAGGACAGGGGCAACTAATGAAAAACTGTTTTTT. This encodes CASRTGATNEKLFF.

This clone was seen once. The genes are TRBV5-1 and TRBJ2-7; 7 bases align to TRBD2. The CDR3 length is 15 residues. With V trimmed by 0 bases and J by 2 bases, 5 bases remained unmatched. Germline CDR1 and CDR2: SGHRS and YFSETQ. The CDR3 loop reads CASSLDPGTTYEQYF. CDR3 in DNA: TGCGCCAGCAGCTTGGATCCAGGGACTACCTACGAGCAGTACTTC.

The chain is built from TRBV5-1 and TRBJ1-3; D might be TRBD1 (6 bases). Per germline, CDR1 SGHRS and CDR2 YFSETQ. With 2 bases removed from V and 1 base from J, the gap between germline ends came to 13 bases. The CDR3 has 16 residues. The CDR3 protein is CASSFTGYLSGNTIYF. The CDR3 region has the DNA TGCGCCAGCAGCTTCACAGGGTATCTATCTGGAAACACCATATATTTT. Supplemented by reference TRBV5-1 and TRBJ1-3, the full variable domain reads KAGVTQTPRYLIKTRGQQVTLSCSPISGHRSVSWYQQTPGQGLQFLFEYFSETQRNKGNFPGRFSGRQFSNSRSEMNVSTLELGDSALYLCASSFTGYLSGNTIYFGEGSWLTVV.

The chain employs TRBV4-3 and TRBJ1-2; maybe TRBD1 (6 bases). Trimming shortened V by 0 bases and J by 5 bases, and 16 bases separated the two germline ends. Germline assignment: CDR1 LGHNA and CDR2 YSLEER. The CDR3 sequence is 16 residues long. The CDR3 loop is CASSQDRGGIGYGYTF. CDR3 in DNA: TGCGCCAGCAGCCAAGATAGGGGGGGAATCGGTTATGGCTACACCTTC.

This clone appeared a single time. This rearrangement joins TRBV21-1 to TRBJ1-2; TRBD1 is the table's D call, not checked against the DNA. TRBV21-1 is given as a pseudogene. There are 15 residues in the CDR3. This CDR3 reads CASSRDRASNYGYTF. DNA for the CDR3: TGTGCCAGCAGCCGGGACAGAGCTTCTAACTATGGCTACACCTTC.

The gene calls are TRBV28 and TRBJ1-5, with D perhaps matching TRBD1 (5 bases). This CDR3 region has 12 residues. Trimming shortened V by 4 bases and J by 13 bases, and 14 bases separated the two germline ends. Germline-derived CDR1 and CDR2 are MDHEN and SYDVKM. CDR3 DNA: TGTGCCAGCAGTTCTCCCTGGGGGGGACAGCATTTT. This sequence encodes CASSSPWGGQHF.

CDR3 coding DNA: TGTGCCAGCAGCCCGACAGGGCGGGAGCAGTACTTC. Protein: CASSPTGREQYF. The chain carries TRBV2 and TRBJ2-7; 7 nucleotides line up with TRBD1. J gave up 7 bases and V 6 bases, and 6 bases lay outside the gene matches. The CDR3 is 12 amino acids. Germline V gene data show CDR1 as SNHLY and CDR2 as FYNNEI.

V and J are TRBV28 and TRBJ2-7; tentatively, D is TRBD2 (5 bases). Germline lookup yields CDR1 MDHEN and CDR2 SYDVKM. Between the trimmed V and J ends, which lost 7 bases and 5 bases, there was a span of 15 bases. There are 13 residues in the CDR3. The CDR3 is CASNGNVRDEQYF. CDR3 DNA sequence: TGTGCCAGCAATGGGAATGTGAGGGACGAGCAGTACTTC.

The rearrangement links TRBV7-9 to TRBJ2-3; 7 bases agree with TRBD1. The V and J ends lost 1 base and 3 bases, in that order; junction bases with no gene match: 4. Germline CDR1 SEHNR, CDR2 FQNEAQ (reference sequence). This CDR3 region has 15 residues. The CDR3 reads CASSLVGTETDTQYF. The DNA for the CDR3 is TGTGCCAGCAGCTTAGTTGGGACAGAGACAGATACGCAGTATTTT.

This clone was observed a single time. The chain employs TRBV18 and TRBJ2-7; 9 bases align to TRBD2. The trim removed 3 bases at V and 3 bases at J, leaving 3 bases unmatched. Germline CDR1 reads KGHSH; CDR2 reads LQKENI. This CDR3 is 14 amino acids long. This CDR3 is CASSPPSGVYEQYF. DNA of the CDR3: TGTGCCAGCTCACCCCCTAGCGGGGTCTACGAGCAGTACTTC. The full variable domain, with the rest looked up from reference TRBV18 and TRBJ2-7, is NAGVMQNPRHLVRRRGQEARLRCSPMKGHSHVYWYRQLPEEGLKFMVYLQKENIIDESGMPKERFSAEFPKEGPSILRIQQVVRGDSAAYFCASSPPSGVYEQYFGPGTRLTVT.

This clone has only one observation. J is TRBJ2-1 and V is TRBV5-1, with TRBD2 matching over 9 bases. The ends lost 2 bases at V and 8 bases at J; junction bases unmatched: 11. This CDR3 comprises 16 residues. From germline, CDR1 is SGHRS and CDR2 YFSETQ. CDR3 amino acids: CASSLEGLAYVDEQFF. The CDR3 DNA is TGCGCCAGCAGCTTAGAGGGACTAGCATATGTCGATGAGCAGTTCTTC.

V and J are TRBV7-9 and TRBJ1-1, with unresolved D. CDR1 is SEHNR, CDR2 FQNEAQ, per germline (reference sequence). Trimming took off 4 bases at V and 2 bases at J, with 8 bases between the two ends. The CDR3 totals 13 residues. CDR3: CASSSGVNTEAFF. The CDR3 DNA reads TGTGCCAGCAGCTCGGGAGTTAACACTGAAGCTTTCTTT.

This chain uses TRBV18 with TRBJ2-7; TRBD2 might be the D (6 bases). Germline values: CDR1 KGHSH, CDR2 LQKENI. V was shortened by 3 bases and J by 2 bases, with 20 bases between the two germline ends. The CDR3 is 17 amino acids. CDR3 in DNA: TGTGCCAGCTCACCGACTCTTCGGGGGTTAATTCCCTACGAGCAGTACTTC. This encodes CASSPTLRGLIPYEQYF. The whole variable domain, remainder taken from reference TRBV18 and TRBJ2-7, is NAGVMQNPRHLVRRRGQEARLRCSPMKGHSHVYWYRQLPEEGLKFMVYLQKENIIDESGMPKERFSAEFPKEGPSILRIQQVVRGDSAAYFCASSPTLRGLIPYEQYFGPGTRLTVT.

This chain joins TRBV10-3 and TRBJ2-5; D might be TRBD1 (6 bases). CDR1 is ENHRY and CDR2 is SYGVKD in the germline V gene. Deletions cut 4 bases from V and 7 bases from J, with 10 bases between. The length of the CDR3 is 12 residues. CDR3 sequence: CAISGLGGTQYF. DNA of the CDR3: TGTGCCATCAGTGGTCTAGGGGGGACCCAGTACTTC.

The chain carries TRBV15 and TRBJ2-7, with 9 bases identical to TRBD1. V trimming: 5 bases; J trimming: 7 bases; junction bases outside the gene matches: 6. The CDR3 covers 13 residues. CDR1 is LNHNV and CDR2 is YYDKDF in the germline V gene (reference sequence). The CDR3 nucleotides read TGTGCCACCAGCGCTAACAGGGGGCTTGAGCAGTACTTC. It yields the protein CATSANRGLEQYF.

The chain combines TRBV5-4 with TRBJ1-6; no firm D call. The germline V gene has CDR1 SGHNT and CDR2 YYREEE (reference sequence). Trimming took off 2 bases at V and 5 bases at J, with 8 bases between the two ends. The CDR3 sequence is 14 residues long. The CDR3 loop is CASSLGRHNSPLHF. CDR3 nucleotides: TGTGCCAGCAGCTTAGGACGCCATAATTCACCCCTCCACTTT.

CDR3 DNA: TGTGCCAGCAGTTTAGCGACAGGGCGGTTTGACGAGCAGTACTTC. This sequence encodes CASSLATGRFDEQYF. This rearrangement joins TRBV27 to TRBJ2-7; the match to TRBD1 covers 7 bases. This CDR3 comprises 15 residues. V shed 2 bases, J shed 5 bases, and the junction held 9 bases outside the gene matches. Germline assignment: CDR1 MNHEY and CDR2 SMNVEV (reference sequence).

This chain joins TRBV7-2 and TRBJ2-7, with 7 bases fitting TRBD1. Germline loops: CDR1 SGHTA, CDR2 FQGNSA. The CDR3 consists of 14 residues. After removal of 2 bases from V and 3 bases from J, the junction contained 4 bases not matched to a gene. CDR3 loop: CASSLQRTGYEQYF. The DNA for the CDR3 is TGTGCCAGCAGCTTACAAAGGACAGGCTACGAGCAGTACTTC.

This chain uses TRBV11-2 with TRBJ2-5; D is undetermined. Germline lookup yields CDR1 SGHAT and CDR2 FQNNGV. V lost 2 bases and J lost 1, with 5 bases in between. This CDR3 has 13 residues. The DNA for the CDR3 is TGTGCCAGCAGCTTACGGCCCCAAGAGACCCAGTACTTC. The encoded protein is CASSLRPQETQYF.

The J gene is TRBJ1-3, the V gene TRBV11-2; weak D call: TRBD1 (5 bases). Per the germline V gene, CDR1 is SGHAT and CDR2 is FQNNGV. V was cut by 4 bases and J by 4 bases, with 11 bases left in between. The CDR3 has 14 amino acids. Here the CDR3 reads CASSYRDSGNTIYF. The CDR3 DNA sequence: TGTGCCAGCAGCTATAGGGACTCCGGAAACACCATATATTTT. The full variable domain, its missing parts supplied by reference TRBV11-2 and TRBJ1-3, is EAGVAQSPRYKIIEKRQSVAFWCNPISGHATLYWYQQILGQGPKLLIQFQNNGVVDDSQLPKDRFSAERLKGVDSTLKIQPAKLEDSAVYLCASSYRDSGNTIYFGEGSWLTVV.

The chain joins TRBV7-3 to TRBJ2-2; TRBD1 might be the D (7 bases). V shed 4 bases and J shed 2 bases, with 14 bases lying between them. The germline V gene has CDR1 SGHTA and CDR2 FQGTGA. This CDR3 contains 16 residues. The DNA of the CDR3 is TGTGCCAGCAGCTCCGGGGGACAGATTAACACCGGGGAGCTGTTTTTT. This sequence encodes CASSSGGQINTGELFF.

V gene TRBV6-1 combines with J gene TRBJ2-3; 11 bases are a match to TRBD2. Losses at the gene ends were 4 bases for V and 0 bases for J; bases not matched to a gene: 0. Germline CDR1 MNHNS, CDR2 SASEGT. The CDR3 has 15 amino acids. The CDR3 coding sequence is TGTGCCAGCAGTGCTAGCGGGGGGAGCACAGATACGCAGTATTTT. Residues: CASSASGGSTDTQYF.

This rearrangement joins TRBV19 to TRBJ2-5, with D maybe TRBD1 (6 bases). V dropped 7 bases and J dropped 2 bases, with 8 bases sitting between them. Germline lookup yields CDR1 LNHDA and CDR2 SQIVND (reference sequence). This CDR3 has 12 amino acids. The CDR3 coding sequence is TGTGCCAGTATCGACAGGCAAGAGACCCAGTACTTC. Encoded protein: CASIDRQETQYF.

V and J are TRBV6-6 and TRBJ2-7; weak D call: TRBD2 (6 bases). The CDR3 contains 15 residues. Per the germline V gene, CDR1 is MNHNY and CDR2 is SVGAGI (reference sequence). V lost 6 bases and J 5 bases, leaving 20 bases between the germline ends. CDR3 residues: CASSPRDPGTHEQYF. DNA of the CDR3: TGTGCCAGCAGCCCCCGGGACCCCGGGACTCACGAGCAGTACTTC.

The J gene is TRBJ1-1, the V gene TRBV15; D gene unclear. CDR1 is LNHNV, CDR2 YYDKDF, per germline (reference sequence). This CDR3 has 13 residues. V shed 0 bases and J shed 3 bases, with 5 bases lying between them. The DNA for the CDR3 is TGTGCCACCAGCAGAGATAGGGACACTGAAGCTTTCTTT. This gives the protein CATSRDRDTEAFF.

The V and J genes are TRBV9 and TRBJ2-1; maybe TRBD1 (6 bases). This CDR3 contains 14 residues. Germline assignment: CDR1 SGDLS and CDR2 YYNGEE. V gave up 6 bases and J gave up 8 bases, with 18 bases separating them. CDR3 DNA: TGTGCCAGCACCCCTGGGCAGGGGTATGATGAGCAGTTCTTC. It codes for CASTPGQGYDEQFF.

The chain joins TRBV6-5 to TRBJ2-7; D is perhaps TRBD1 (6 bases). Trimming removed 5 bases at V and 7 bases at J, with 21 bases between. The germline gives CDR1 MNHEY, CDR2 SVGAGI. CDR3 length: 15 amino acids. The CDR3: CASSTWQGSAREQYF. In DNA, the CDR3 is TGTGCCAGCAGTACATGGCAGGGGTCAGCCCGGGAGCAGTACTTC.